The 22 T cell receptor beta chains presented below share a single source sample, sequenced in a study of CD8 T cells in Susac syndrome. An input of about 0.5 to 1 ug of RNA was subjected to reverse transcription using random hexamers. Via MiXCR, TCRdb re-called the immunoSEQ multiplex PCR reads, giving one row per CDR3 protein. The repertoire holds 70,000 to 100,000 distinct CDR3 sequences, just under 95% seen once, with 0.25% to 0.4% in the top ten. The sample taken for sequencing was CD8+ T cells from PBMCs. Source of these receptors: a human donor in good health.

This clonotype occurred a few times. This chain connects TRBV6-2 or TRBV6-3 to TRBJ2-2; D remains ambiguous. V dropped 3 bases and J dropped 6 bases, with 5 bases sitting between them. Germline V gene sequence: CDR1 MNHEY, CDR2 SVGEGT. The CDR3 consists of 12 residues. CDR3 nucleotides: TGTGCCAGCAGTTATGGGGCCGGGGAGCTGTTTTTT. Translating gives CASSYGAGELFF.

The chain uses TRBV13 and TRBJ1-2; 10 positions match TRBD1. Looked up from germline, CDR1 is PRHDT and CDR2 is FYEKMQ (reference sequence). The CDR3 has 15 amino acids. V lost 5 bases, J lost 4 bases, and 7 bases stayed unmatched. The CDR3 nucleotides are TGTGCCAGCAGCCATACCGGGACAGGGGTCTATGGCTACACCTTC. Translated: CASSHTGTGVYGYTF.

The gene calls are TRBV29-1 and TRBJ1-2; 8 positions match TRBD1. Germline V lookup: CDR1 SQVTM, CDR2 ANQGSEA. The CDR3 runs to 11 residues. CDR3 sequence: CITGTGEGYTF. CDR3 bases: TGCATCACCGGGACAGGAGAGGGCTACACCTTC.

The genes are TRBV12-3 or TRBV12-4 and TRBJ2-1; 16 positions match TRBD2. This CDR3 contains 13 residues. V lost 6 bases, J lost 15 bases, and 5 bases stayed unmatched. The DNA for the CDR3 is TGTGCCAGCAGGGGGACTAGCGGGGGGGATGGGTTCTTC. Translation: CASRGTSGGDGFF.

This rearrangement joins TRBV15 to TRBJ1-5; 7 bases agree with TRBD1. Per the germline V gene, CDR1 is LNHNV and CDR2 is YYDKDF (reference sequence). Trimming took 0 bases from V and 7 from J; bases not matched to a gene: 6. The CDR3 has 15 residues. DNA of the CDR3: TGTGCCACCAGCAGAGATGGCCAGGGGGGACAGCCCCAGCATTTT. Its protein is CATSRDGQGGQPQHF. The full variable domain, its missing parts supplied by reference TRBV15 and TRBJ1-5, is DAMVIQNPRYQVTQFGKPVTLSCSQTLNHNVMYWYQQKSSQAPKLLFHYYDKDFNNEADTPDNFQSRRPNTSFCFLDIRSPGLGDTAMYLCATSRDGQGGQPQHFGDGTRLSIL.

In DNA, the CDR3 is TGTGCCACCAGTGATTTAGGCCCAAAAAAAGGACAGAGCTCCTACAATGAGCAGTTCTTC. This encodes CATSDLGPKKGQSSYNEQFF. The chain combines TRBV24-1 with TRBJ2-1; perhaps TRBD1 as D (6 bases). Trimming took 1 base from V and 0 from J, leaving 21 bases between them. The CDR3 runs 20 residues. Germline CDR1 and CDR2: KGHDR and SFDVKD.

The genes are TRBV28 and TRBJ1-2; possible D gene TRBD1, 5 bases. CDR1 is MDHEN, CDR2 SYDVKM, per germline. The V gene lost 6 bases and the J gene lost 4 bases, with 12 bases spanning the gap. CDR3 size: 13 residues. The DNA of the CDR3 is TGTGCCAGCAGATCCGGGGGATCCTATGGCTACACCTTC. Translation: CASRSGGSYGYTF.

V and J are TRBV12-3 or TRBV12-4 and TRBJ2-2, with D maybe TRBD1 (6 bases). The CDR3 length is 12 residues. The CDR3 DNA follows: TGTGCGGGGGCTTCGAACACCGGGGAGCTGTTTTTT. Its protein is CAGASNTGELFF.

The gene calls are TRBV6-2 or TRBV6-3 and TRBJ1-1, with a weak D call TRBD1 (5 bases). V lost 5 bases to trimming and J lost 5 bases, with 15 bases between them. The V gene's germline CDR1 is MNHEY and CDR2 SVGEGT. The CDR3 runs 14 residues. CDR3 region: CASSTSRDWTEAFF. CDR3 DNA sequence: TGTGCCAGCAGTACTTCCAGGGATTGGACTGAAGCTTTCTTT.

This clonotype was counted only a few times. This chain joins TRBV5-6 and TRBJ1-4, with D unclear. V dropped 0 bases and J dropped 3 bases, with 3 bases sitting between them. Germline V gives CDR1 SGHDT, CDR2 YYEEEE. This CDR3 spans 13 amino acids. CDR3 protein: CASSLGSNEKLFF. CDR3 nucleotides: TGTGCCAGCAGCTTGGGGTCTAATGAAAAACTGTTTTTT.

The CDR3 region has the DNA TGTGCCAGCAGTCCGGAGGGCCGGTGGGGCACAGATACGCAGTATTTT. Translating gives CASSPEGRWGTDTQYF. The V gene is TRBV2, the J gene TRBJ2-3, with D possibly being TRBD2 (6 bases). There are 16 residues in the CDR3. V was pared by 5 bases and J by 1 base, with 16 bases between. The V gene's germline CDR1 is SNHLY and CDR2 FYNNEI.

In nucleotides, the CDR3 is TGCGCCAGCAGCTTGGCTAGCGGGGGGGCACTTGAGCAGTTCTTC. Protein sequence: CASSLASGGALEQFF. This chain links TRBV5-1 with TRBJ2-1; 12 bases are shared with TRBD2. V gave up 0 bases and J gave up 9 bases; unmatched junction bases: 4. CDR3 length equals 15 residues. The germline V gene has CDR1 SGHRS and CDR2 YFSETQ.

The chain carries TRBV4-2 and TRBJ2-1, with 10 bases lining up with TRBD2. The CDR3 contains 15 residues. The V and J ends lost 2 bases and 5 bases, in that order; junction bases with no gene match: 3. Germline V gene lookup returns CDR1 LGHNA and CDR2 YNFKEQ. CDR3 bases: TGTGCCAGCAGCCAAAGCGGGGGGGCCCACAATGAGCAGTTCTTC. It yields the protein CASSQSGGAHNEQFF.

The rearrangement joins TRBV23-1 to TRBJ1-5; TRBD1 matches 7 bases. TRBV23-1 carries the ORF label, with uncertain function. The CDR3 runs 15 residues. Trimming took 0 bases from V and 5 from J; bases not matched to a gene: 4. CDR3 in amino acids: CASSQSGTADQPQHF. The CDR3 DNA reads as TGCGCCAGCAGTCAATCGGGGACAGCGGATCAGCCCCAGCATTTT.

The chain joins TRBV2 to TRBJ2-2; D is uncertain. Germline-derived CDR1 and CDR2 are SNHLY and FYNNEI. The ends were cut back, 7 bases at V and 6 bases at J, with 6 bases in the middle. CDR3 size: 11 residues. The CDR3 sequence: CASIRAGELFF. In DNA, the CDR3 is TGTGCCAGCATCCGGGCCGGGGAGCTGTTTTTT.

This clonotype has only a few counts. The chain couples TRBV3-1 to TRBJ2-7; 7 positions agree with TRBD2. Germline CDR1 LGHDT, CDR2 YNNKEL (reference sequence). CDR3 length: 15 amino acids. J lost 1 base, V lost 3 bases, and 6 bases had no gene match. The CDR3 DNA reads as TGTGCCAGCAGCCAGGGGAGGGGTTCATCCTACGAGCAGTACTTC. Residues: CASSQGRGSSYEQYF.

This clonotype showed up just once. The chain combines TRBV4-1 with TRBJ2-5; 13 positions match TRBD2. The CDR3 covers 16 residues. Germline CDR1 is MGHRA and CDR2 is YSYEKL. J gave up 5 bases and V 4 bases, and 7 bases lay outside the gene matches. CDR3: CASSRGLAGAWETQYF. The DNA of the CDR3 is TGCGCCAGCAGCCGCGGACTAGCGGGGGCCTGGGAGACCCAGTACTTC.

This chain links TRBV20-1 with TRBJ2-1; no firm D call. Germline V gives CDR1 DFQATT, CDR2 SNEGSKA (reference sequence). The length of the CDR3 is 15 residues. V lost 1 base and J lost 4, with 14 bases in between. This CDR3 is CSARGWGSPYNEQFF. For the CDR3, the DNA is TGCAGTGCTAGAGGGTGGGGATCACCATACAATGAGCAGTTCTTC.

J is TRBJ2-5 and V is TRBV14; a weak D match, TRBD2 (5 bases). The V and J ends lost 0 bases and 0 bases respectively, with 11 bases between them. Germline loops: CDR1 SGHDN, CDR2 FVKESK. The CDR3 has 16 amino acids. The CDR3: CASSQDGRGYQETQYF. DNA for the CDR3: TGTGCCAGCAGCCAAGATGGACGAGGGTACCAAGAGACCCAGTACTTC. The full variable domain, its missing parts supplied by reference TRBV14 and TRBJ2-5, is EAGVTQFPSHSVIEKGQTVTLRCDPISGHDNLYWYRRVMGKEIKFLLHFVKESKQDESGMPNNRFLAERTGGTYSTLKVQPAELEDSGVYFCASSQDGRGYQETQYFGPGTRLLVL.

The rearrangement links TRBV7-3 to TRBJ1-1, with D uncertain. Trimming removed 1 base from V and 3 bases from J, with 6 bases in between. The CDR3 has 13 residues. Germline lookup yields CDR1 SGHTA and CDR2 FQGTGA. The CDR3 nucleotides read TGTGCCAGCAGCTTAAGGGCGGACACTGAAGCTTTCTTT. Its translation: CASSLRADTEAFF.

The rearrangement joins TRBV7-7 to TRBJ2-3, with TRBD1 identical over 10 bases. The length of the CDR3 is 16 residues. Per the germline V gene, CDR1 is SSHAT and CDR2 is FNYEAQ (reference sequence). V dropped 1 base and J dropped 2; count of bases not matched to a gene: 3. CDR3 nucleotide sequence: TGTGCCAGCAGCTTAGGGGGGACAGGGGCCACAGATACGCAGTATTTT. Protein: CASSLGGTGATDTQYF.

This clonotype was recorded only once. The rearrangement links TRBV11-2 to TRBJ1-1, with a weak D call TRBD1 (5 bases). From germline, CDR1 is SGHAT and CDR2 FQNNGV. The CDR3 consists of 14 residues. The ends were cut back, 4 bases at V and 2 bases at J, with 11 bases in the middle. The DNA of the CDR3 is TGTGCCAGCAGCTCGGGGCGGGACAACACTGAAGCTTTCTTT. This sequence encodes CASSSGRDNTEAFF.